These T cell receptor beta chains were read from a single sample in a study of shared clonotypes between healthy human individuals. TCRdb's copy holds only in-frame clones and misses some; the assay was immunoSEQ multiplex PCR. The table has hundreds of thousands of clones, 60% to 80% seen once. Input material: PBMCs. The receptor set was obtained from a woman between 40 and 50 years old in good health. Some clones in this sample may be carry-over from other donors' samples. Both conserved end residues are part of each CDR3. D genes are given only for firm matches. Clone size appears in some rows only: once, few, many, or a class for an expanded clone.

abundance: NA
v_gene: TRBV4-1
j_gene: TRBJ2-6
len: 18
d_gene: TRBD1
CDR3aa: CASSQPGQGNSGANVLTF
CDR3nt: TGCGCCAGCAGCCAACCGGGACAGGGGAACTCTGGGGCCAACGTCCTGACTTTC

abundance: NA
v_gene: TRBV7-2
j_gene: TRBJ2-1
len: 15
d_gene: NA
CDR3aa: CASSLRLAAYNEQFF
CDR3nt: TGTGCCAGCAGCTTAAGGTTGGCAGCCTACAATGAGCAGTTCTTC

abundance: NA
v_gene: TRBV5-4
j_gene: TRBJ2-1
len: 12
d_gene: NA
CDR3aa: CASSRDVGEQFF
CDR3nt: TGTGCCAGCAGCCGGGACGTCGGGGAGCAGTTCTTC

abundance: few
v_gene: TRBV6-5
j_gene: TRBJ2-3
len: 16
d_gene: NA
CDR3aa: CASSYSDTDPTDTQYF
CDR3nt: TGTGCCAGCAGTTACTCGGACACAGACCCCACAGATACGCAGTATTTT

abundance: NA
v_gene: TRBV18
j_gene: TRBJ1-2
len: 14
d_gene: NA
CDR3aa: CASSPGRRNYGYTF
CDR3nt: TGTGCCAGCTCACCCGGCCGCCGGAACTATGGCTACACCTTC

abundance: NA
v_gene: TRBV4-1
j_gene: TRBJ1-5
len: 13
d_gene: NA
CDR3aa: CASSQDLGKPQHF
CDR3nt: TGCGCCAGCAGCCAAGATTTGGGCAAGCCCCAGCATTTT

abundance: few
v_gene: TRBV7-6
j_gene: TRBJ2-5
len: 17
d_gene: TRBD2
CDR3aa: CASSLEGRLAGVKTQYF
CDR3nt: TGTGCCAGCAGCTTAGAGGGACGACTAGCGGGAGTTAAGACCCAGTACTTC

abundance: once
v_gene: TRBV2
j_gene: TRBJ2-2
len: 15
d_gene: TRBD2
CDR3aa: CASKRPAGGTGELFF
CDR3nt: TGTGCCAGCAAGCGCCCAGCGGGAGGAACCGGGGAGCTGTTTTTT

abundance: NA
v_gene: TRBV11-3
j_gene: TRBJ2-7
len: 14
d_gene: NA
CDR3aa: CASSLARTTYEQYF
CDR3nt: TGTGCCAGCAGCTTAGCTCGGACAACTTACGAGCAGTACTTC

abundance: NA
v_gene: TRBV11-2
j_gene: TRBJ2-5
len: 14
d_gene: NA
CDR3aa: CASSFFGYGETQYF
CDR3nt: TGTGCCAGCAGCTTCTTCGGGTATGGGGAGACCCAGTACTTC

abundance: NA
v_gene: TRBV11-2
j_gene: TRBJ1-1
len: 13
d_gene: NA
CDR3aa: CASSSHLNTEAFF
CDR3nt: TGTGCCAGCAGCTCCCACCTGAACACTGAAGCTTTCTTT

abundance: NA
v_gene: TRBV12-2
j_gene: TRBJ2-7
len: 18
d_gene: NA
CDR3aa: CASRLVPSGRANLYEQYF
CDR3nt: TGTGCAAGTCGCTTAGTTCCTAGCGGGAGGGCCAACTTGTACGAGCAGTACTTC

abundance: NA
v_gene: TRBV7-3
j_gene: TRBJ2-7
len: 14
d_gene: NA
CDR3aa: CASSFAGTADEQYF
CDR3nt: TGTGCCAGCAGCTTCGCCGGGACGGCGGACGAGCAGTACTTC

abundance: once
v_gene: TRBV6-5
j_gene: TRBJ2-3
len: 15
d_gene: TRBD2
CDR3aa: CASSYSGGRTDTQYF
CDR3nt: TGTGCCAGCAGTTACTCCGGCGGGAGGACAGATACGCAGTATTTT

abundance: few
v_gene: TRBV19
j_gene: TRBJ1-2
len: 14
d_gene: TRBD1
CDR3aa: CASSPDRDRGGYTF
CDR3nt: TGTGCCAGTAGTCCCGACAGGGATCGGGGTGGCTACACCTTC

abundance: NA
v_gene: TRBV18
j_gene: TRBJ2-7
len: 14
d_gene: NA
CDR3aa: CASSPAGGGYEQYF
CDR3nt: TGTGCCAGCTCACCAGCAGGGGGGGGCTACGAGCAGTACTTC

abundance: NA
v_gene: TRBV18
j_gene: TRBJ2-7
len: 14
d_gene: NA
CDR3aa: CASSPGSQGYEQYF
CDR3nt: TGTGCCAGCTCACCGGGGAGTCAGGGCTACGAGCAGTACTTC

abundance: NA
v_gene: TRBV7-9
j_gene: TRBJ2-7
len: 15
d_gene: TRBD1
CDR3aa: CASSLTGQKVYEQYF
CDR3nt: TGTGCCAGCAGCTTGACGGGACAGAAAGTCTACGAGCAGTACTTC

abundance: NA
v_gene: TRBV28
j_gene: TRBJ2-7
len: 12
d_gene: NA
CDR3aa: CASSLSSYEQYF
CDR3nt: TGTGCCAGCAGTTTAAGCAGCTACGAGCAGTACTTC

abundance: NA
v_gene: TRBV7-3
j_gene: TRBJ2-1
len: 14
d_gene: TRBD1
CDR3aa: CASSRDRGRNEQFF
CDR3nt: TGTGCCAGCAGCCGGGACAGGGGGCGTAATGAGCAGTTCTTC

abundance: NA
v_gene: TRBV28
j_gene: TRBJ1-2
len: 14
d_gene: NA
CDR3aa: CASVRGRQGYGYTF
CDR3nt: TGTGCCAGCGTACGGGGGAGGCAAGGCTATGGCTACACCTTC

abundance: NA
v_gene: TRBV6-1
j_gene: TRBJ2-3
len: 15
d_gene: NA
CDR3aa: CASREQGRGTDTQYF
CDR3nt: TGTGCCAGCAGGGAACAGGGTCGGGGCACAGATACGCAGTATTTT

abundance: few
v_gene: TRBV20-1
j_gene: TRBJ2-1
len: 11
d_gene: NA
CDR3aa: CSASRGHEQFF
CDR3nt: TGCAGTGCTAGCAGGGGACATGAGCAGTTCTTC

abundance: NA
v_gene: TRBV2
j_gene: TRBJ1-2
len: 14
d_gene: NA
CDR3aa: CASSEGAPGLAYTF
CDR3nt: TGTGCCAGCAGTGAAGGGGCCCCAGGGTTAGCCTACACCTTC